Listed below are T cell receptor beta chains from one sample, sequenced in a study of cytomegalovirus exposure and HLA in healthy donors. Clones were sequenced by immunoSEQ multiplex PCR, and TCRdb holds only the in-frame ones, with some missing. The table includes roughly 190,000 clones, more than 65% detected once. What was sequenced was PBMCs. These receptors originate from a woman aged 30 to 39 in good health and CMV-seropositive. The CDR3 runs from the conserved cysteine through the conserved F or W. A D gene is named only where the DNA matches it firmly. Some rows mark clone size as missing; the rest say once, few, many or name a class of expanded clone.

J | D | V | size | DNA | CDR3
TRBJ2-3 | TRBD2 | TRBV7-2 | once | TGTGCCAGCACTCAAGCTAGCGGGAGGGCAGATACGCAGTATTTT | CASTQASGRADTQYF
TRBJ1-1 | NA | TRBV16 | NA | TGTGCCAGCAGCCTTGGCATGAACACTGAAGCTTTCTTT | CASSLGMNTEAFF
TRBJ2-3 | TRBD2 | TRBV5-1 | NA | TGCGCCAGCAGCTTGGAACTCCTAGCGGATAGTACAGATACGCAGTATTTT | CASSLELLADSTDTQYF
TRBJ2-7 | TRBD1 | TRBV6-1 | NA | TGTGCCAGCAGGGTTCGACAGGGGATCTACGAGCAGTACTTC | CASRVRQGIYEQYF
TRBJ2-2 | TRBD2 | TRBV6-4 | NA | TGTGCCAGCAGTGAAGGAGGGACTAGAAACACCGGGGAGCTGTTTTTT | CASSEGGTRNTGELFF
TRBJ2-1 | TRBD1 | TRBV15 | NA | TGTGCCACCAGCAGAGGTACAGGGGGCCCTACCAATGAGCAGTTCTTC | CATSRGTGGPTNEQFF
TRBJ2-5 | NA | TRBV6-6 | NA | TGTGCCAGCAACGAACCCGGTAGCTTACAAGAGACCCAGTACTTC | CASNEPGSLQETQYF
TRBJ1-1 | NA | TRBV28 | NA | TGTGCCAGCAGGTGGCGGGGGGGCAACACTGAAGCTTTCTTT | CASRWRGGNTEAFF
TRBJ1-5 | NA | TRBV5-6 | NA | TGTGCCAGCAGCTTGTTGCAGAATCAGCCCCAGCATTTT | CASSLLQNQPQHF
TRBJ1-2 | NA | TRBV6-5 | NA | TGTGCCAGCAGCCCTGACGGGGGAGGGAAGAATGGCTACACCTTC | CASSPDGGGKNGYTF
TRBJ1-2 | NA | TRBV14 | NA | TGTGCCAGCAGCCTCAGGGCTAACTATGGCTACACCTTC | CASSLRANYGYTF
TRBJ1-2 | TRBD1 | TRBV28 | NA | TGTGCCAGCAGTTTATCGGACAGGGCTAACTATGGCTACACCTTC | CASSLSDRANYGYTF
TRBJ2-2 | TRBD2 | TRBV19 | NA | TGTGCCAGTACCCGGGGGGAGAAGGACACCGGGGAGCTGTTTTTT | CASTRGEKDTGELFF
TRBJ1-5 | TRBD1 | TRBV6-1 | NA | TGTGCCAGCAGTGAGACAGGGCCCAATCAGCCCCAGCATTTT | CASSETGPNQPQHF